This is a list of T cell receptor beta chains from one sample in a study of T-cell reconstitution after alpha-beta-depleted transplantation in children. TCRdb re-called the PCR reads with MiXCR, one entry per CDR3 protein. The sample gives fewer than 500,000 distinct CDR3 sequences, roughly two fifths of which show up once; under 35% is in the top ten. Sequencing was performed on PBMCs, taken before TCRalphabeta/CD19-depleted stem cell transplant. The receptors derive from a girl aged 2-10 years with aplastic anemia, due to receive a stem cell transplant. CDR3s include the opening cysteine and the closing phenylalanine or tryptophan. Fields, in order: clone size, V gene, J gene, D gene, CDR3 DNA, CDR3 protein. D genes are given only for firm matches. A row's size may be missing; if present it is once, few, many or a size class.

clone_size: few
v_call: TRBV12-3/TRBV12-4
j_call: TRBJ2-7
d_call: -
cdr3_nt: TGTGCCAGCAGTTTAGGGCAGGGTAAGAACTACGAGCAGTACTTC
cdr3_aa: CASSLGQGKNYEQYF

clone_size: -
v_call: TRBV20-1
j_call: TRBJ2-7
d_call: TRBD2
cdr3_nt: TGCAGTGCCCCGACTAGCGGGGGGCTCTACGAGCAGTACTTC
cdr3_aa: CSAPTSGGLYEQYF

clone_size: -
v_call: TRBV9
j_call: TRBJ1-4
d_call: -
cdr3_nt: TGTGCCAGCGCGCCTGAAGGGGGACGAGAAAAACTGTTTTTT
cdr3_aa: CASAPEGGREKLFF

clone_size: -
v_call: TRBV5-1
j_call: TRBJ2-1
d_call: TRBD1
cdr3_nt: TGCGCCAGCAGCCCTAGACAGGGGGAGAGATACAATGAGCAGTTCTTC
cdr3_aa: CASSPRQGERYNEQFF

clone_size: many
v_call: TRBV20-1
j_call: TRBJ1-1
d_call: -
cdr3_nt: TGCAGTGCCGCCGCAAGGGGGGACACTGAAGCTTTCTTT
cdr3_aa: CSAAARGDTEAFF

clone_size: -
v_call: TRBV20-1
j_call: TRBJ1-1
d_call: -
cdr3_nt: TGCAGTGCTTACGACCTAACCCCCGGGGCTTTCTTT
cdr3_aa: CSAYDLTPGAFF

clone_size: -
v_call: TRBV20-1
j_call: TRBJ2-3
d_call: TRBD2
cdr3_nt: TGCAGTGCTATTCGGGAGGGCCTAGATACGCAGTATTTT
cdr3_aa: CSAIREGLDTQYF

clone_size: many
v_call: TRBV11-2
j_call: TRBJ1-1
d_call: -
cdr3_nt: TGTGCCAGCAGCTTACGGGCAGCCCCAGCTGAAGCTTTCTTT
cdr3_aa: CASSLRAAPAEAFF

clone_size: few
v_call: TRBV9
j_call: TRBJ2-3
d_call: TRBD2
cdr3_nt: TGTGCCAGCAGCGTAGCGGGAGGGCACACAGATACGCAGTATTTT
cdr3_aa: CASSVAGGHTDTQYF

clone_size: few
v_call: TRBV7-3
j_call: TRBJ2-1
d_call: -
cdr3_nt: TGTGCCAGCAGCGACGGACACAATGAGCAGTTCTTC
cdr3_aa: CASSDGHNEQFF

clone_size: -
v_call: TRBV12-3/TRBV12-4
j_call: TRBJ2-1
d_call: -
cdr3_nt: TGTGCCAGCACCCCACTAGGGCTCGGCTCCTACAATGAGCAGTTCTTC
cdr3_aa: CASTPLGLGSYNEQFF

clone_size: -
v_call: TRBV7-8
j_call: TRBJ2-5
d_call: -
cdr3_nt: TGTGCCAGCAGAGTGGGCGAAGAGACCCAGTACTTC
cdr3_aa: CASRVGEETQYF

clone_size: many
v_call: TRBV5-6
j_call: TRBJ2-3
d_call: TRBD2
cdr3_nt: TGTGCCAGCAGCGGGCGGGAGGGCCCCTTGAAACAACGCACAGATACGCAGTATTTT
cdr3_aa: CASSGREGPLKQRTDTQYF

clone_size: many
v_call: TRBV12-3/TRBV12-4
j_call: TRBJ2-2
d_call: TRBD2
cdr3_nt: TGTGCCAGCAGTTTTGGGTACCAGGGAGGGACCGGGGAGCTGTTTTTT
cdr3_aa: CASSFGYQGGTGELFF

clone_size: -
v_call: TRBV20-1
j_call: TRBJ1-6
d_call: -
cdr3_nt: TGCAGTGCGTCCGCTGGTTGGCCCCTCCACTTT
cdr3_aa: CSASAGWPLHF

clone_size: many
v_call: TRBV24-1
j_call: TRBJ2-2
d_call: TRBD1
cdr3_nt: TGTGCCACCAGTGATCGACAGGGGGCAAACACCGGGGAGCTGTTTTTT
cdr3_aa: CATSDRQGANTGELFF

clone_size: -
v_call: TRBV5-1
j_call: TRBJ2-7
d_call: TRBD2
cdr3_nt: TGCGCCAGCAGCTTGGCCTCTCTAGCGGGAAGCGAGCAGTACTTC
cdr3_aa: CASSLASLAGSEQYF

clone_size: -
v_call: TRBV6-5
j_call: TRBJ1-4
d_call: -
cdr3_nt: TGTGCCAGCAGTTACTCTTCAGGTTCGGAAGAAAAACTGTTTTTT
cdr3_aa: CASSYSSGSEEKLFF

clone_size: -
v_call: TRBV4-2
j_call: TRBJ1-1
d_call: -
cdr3_nt: TGTGCCAGCAGCCAAGAAGGCGACGCTGAAGCTTTCTTT
cdr3_aa: CASSQEGDAEAFF

clone_size: -
v_call: TRBV5-6
j_call: TRBJ2-4
d_call: -
cdr3_nt: TGTGCCAGCAGCTTACTGGGGGCGGCCAAAAACATTCAGTACTTC
cdr3_aa: CASSLLGAAKNIQYF

clone_size: many
v_call: TRBV5-1
j_call: TRBJ1-1
d_call: -
cdr3_nt: TGCGCCAGCAGCTTGGGGCGCAGGGAAGCTGAAGCTTTCTTT
cdr3_aa: CASSLGRREAEAFF

clone_size: -
v_call: TRBV24-1
j_call: TRBJ2-3
d_call: -
cdr3_nt: TGTGCCACCAGTAAGGGGACCGGGGATACGCAGTATTTT
cdr3_aa: CATSKGTGDTQYF

clone_size: many
v_call: TRBV20-1
j_call: TRBJ2-3
d_call: TRBD1
cdr3_nt: TGCAGTGCACATCCGGGACAGGGCGTACGTGATACGCAGTATTTT
cdr3_aa: CSAHPGQGVRDTQYF

clone_size: -
v_call: TRBV5-4
j_call: TRBJ2-2
d_call: -
cdr3_nt: TGTGCCAGCAGCGAAACAAACACCGGGGAGCTGTTTTTT
cdr3_aa: CASSETNTGELFF

clone_size: -
v_call: TRBV6-2/TRBV6-3
j_call: TRBJ2-7
d_call: TRBD2
cdr3_nt: TGTGCCAGCAAGGATAGCGGGGACTTCTACGAGCAGTACTTC
cdr3_aa: CASKDSGDFYEQYF

clone_size: -
v_call: TRBV7-9
j_call: TRBJ1-4
d_call: TRBD1
cdr3_nt: TGTGCCAGCAGCACCGGACAGGGCGTAGGGAAACTGTTTTTT
cdr3_aa: CASSTGQGVGKLFF

clone_size: few
v_call: TRBV27
j_call: TRBJ2-3
d_call: TRBD2
cdr3_nt: TGTGCCAGCAGTTTAATCGCGGGAGGGCCGACAGATACGCAGTATTTT
cdr3_aa: CASSLIAGGPTDTQYF

clone_size: -
v_call: TRBV7-9
j_call: TRBJ2-5
d_call: TRBD2
cdr3_nt: TGTGCCAGCAGCTCAACTAGCGGGGGGCCCCAAGAGACCCAGTACTTC
cdr3_aa: CASSSTSGGPQETQYF

clone_size: few
v_call: TRBV27
j_call: TRBJ2-5
d_call: -
cdr3_nt: TGTGCCAGCAGTCTGTTCGCGGGCGGGGAGACCCAGTACTTC
cdr3_aa: CASSLFAGGETQYF

clone_size: few
v_call: TRBV20-1
j_call: TRBJ2-3
d_call: TRBD2
cdr3_nt: TGCAGTGCCAAAACTAGCGTGCTTACGCAGTATTTT
cdr3_aa: CSAKTSVLTQYF

clone_size: -
v_call: TRBV7-2
j_call: TRBJ2-3
d_call: TRBD2
cdr3_nt: TGTGCCAGCACCACGGGACTAACCGGGGATACGCAGTATTTT
cdr3_aa: CASTTGLTGDTQYF

clone_size: -
v_call: TRBV7-9
j_call: TRBJ2-7
d_call: -
cdr3_nt: TGTGCCAGCAGCACGACGACCGGTAAATACTACGAGCAGTACTTC
cdr3_aa: CASSTTTGKYYEQYF

clone_size: -
v_call: TRBV2
j_call: TRBJ2-7
d_call: -
cdr3_nt: TGTGCCAGCAGTCCCTCAGGGCGAGAGCAGTACTTC
cdr3_aa: CASSPSGREQYF

clone_size: -
v_call: TRBV20-1
j_call: TRBJ2-2
d_call: -
cdr3_nt: TGCAGTGCTAGAGATTATTTGAACGCCGGGGAGCTGTTTTTT
cdr3_aa: CSARDYLNAGELFF

clone_size: once
v_call: TRBV19
j_call: TRBJ2-7
d_call: TRBD2
cdr3_nt: TGTGCCAGTAGTCCCGCCGGTGGCGGGGGGCGGGAGCAGTACTTC
cdr3_aa: CASSPAGGGGREQYF

clone_size: few
v_call: TRBV29-1
j_call: TRBJ1-1
d_call: -
cdr3_nt: TGCAGCGTGGAAGCGTCCCGCACTGAAGCTTTCTTT
cdr3_aa: CSVEASRTEAFF

clone_size: -
v_call: TRBV5-1
j_call: TRBJ2-5
d_call: TRBD2
cdr3_nt: TGCGCCAGCAGCGCCCGGGGGGGAAACCAAGAGACCCAGTACTTC
cdr3_aa: CASSARGGNQETQYF

clone_size: few
v_call: TRBV7-6
j_call: TRBJ2-3
d_call: TRBD2
cdr3_nt: TGTGCCAGCAGCTTAACGCTAGCGGGGGGAAGCACAGATACGCAGTATTTT
cdr3_aa: CASSLTLAGGSTDTQYF

clone_size: many
v_call: TRBV11-2
j_call: TRBJ2-1
d_call: TRBD2
cdr3_nt: TGTGCCAGCAGCTTATATCCGGGACTAGCGGGAGTTAAGGACAATGAGCAGTTCTTC
cdr3_aa: CASSLYPGLAGVKDNEQFF

clone_size: many
v_call: TRBV4-1
j_call: TRBJ1-5
d_call: TRBD1
cdr3_nt: TGTGCCAGCAGCCAAGGGACAGGCAATCAGCCCCAGCATTTT
cdr3_aa: CASSQGTGNQPQHF

clone_size: few
v_call: TRBV28
j_call: TRBJ2-1
d_call: -
cdr3_nt: TGTGCCAGCACTGCTCAGGTTTCCTACAATGAGCAGTTCTTC
cdr3_aa: CASTAQVSYNEQFF

clone_size: -
v_call: TRBV27
j_call: TRBJ1-2
d_call: -
cdr3_nt: TGTGCCAGCAGCCACTTACCGGGGGCCTCTAACTATGGCTACACCTTC
cdr3_aa: CASSHLPGASNYGYTF

clone_size: many
v_call: TRBV5-6
j_call: TRBJ2-1
d_call: -
cdr3_nt: TGTGCCAGCAGCCAGGAAAAGTTGGTCTCCTACAATGAGCAGTTCTTC
cdr3_aa: CASSQEKLVSYNEQFF

clone_size: -
v_call: TRBV20-1
j_call: TRBJ2-7
d_call: -
cdr3_nt: TGCAGTGCAGAACGGGCGGGACCATCCTACGAGCAGTACTTC
cdr3_aa: CSAERAGPSYEQYF

clone_size: -
v_call: TRBV12-3/TRBV12-4
j_call: TRBJ1-1
d_call: TRBD1
cdr3_nt: TGTGCCAGCAGTTTCGGGACAGGGGCCGCTTGGGGTGAAGCTTTCTTT
cdr3_aa: CASSFGTGAAWGEAFF

clone_size: -
v_call: TRBV28
j_call: TRBJ1-2
d_call: -
cdr3_nt: TGTGCCGCGCGGGGGGAAACCTTCTATGGCTACACCTTC
cdr3_aa: CAARGETFYGYTF

clone_size: few
v_call: TRBV7-8
j_call: TRBJ2-7
d_call: TRBD2
cdr3_nt: TGTGCCAGCAGCTGGACTAGCGGGAGGGCCCACGAGCAGTACTTC
cdr3_aa: CASSWTSGRAHEQYF

clone_size: few
v_call: TRBV5-1
j_call: TRBJ2-2
d_call: TRBD2
cdr3_nt: TGCGCCAGCAGCCCGGGACTAGCGGGAGCGAACACCGGGGAGCTGTTTTTT
cdr3_aa: CASSPGLAGANTGELFF